This TCR beta chain was profiled in a study of T cells after posttransplantation cyclophosphamide. A marrow graft followed busulfan-fludarabine conditioning, with cyclophosphamide on days +3 and +4. The length of the CDR3 is 14 residues. Germline CDR1 and CDR2: SNHLY and FYNNEI. Trimming took 6 bases from V and 5 from J, leaving 16 bases between them. General observations from the study: Tissue-infiltrating T cells from skin or gut overlapped little with blood T cells. TRB clonality was highly associated with recipient CMV seropositivity and reactivation. Later post-transplant blood repertoires were often dominated by donor CD8+ memory clones.

TCRdb's table, derived via immunoSEQ multiplex PCR, lists solely in-frame clones and lacks some. This sample has about 3,800 clones, each found more than once. This clone was detected ten times or more. The antigen is unknown. The V gene is TRBV2, the J gene TRBJ1-2; a weak D match, TRBD1 (5 bases). Here the sequenced sample was PBMCs, taken after allogeneic stem cell transplant with posttransplant cyclophosphamide. The TCR was taken from a female patient aged 18 to 35 who received an allogeneic stem cell transplant from an unrelated donor, was CMV-positive, and had acute GVHD only. Some T cells here may be from the graft donor. CDR3 DNA sequence: TGTGCCAGCAGCTCCACCGACAGCACTTATGGCTACACCTTC. Amino acids: CASSSTDSTYGYTF.